This T cell receptor beta chain originates from a study of cytomegalovirus exposure and HLA in healthy donors (dated by TCRdb to about 2017). Turning to the overall study: In an earlier analysis of around 540 of the donors, under 300 Gb of sequence data and about 110 million unique TCR beta sequences from roughly 180 million T cells were reported. Alongside the repertoire data, information on donor age, sex, ethnicity and CMV serostatus was compiled. In a later analysis, previously published TCR beta repertoires from about 670 donors were re-analyzed and high-resolution HLA genotyping was added so that TCR occurrence patterns could be studied. The study was designed to test whether signatures of past pathogen exposure could be identified by cataloging public T cell receptors. A later genetic analysis used genome-wide SNP genotypes for about 60% of the roughly 700 donors, treating that subset as a discovery cohort. An early release covering over 500 HLA-typed donors comprised roughly 300 gigabases of sequencing data and tens of millions of unique TCR sequences. The study combined high-throughput TCR immunosequencing, statistical association of individual TCRs with disease status, and machine learning to predict cytomegalovirus infection status. All discovery cohort repertoires had been generated using a single sequencing platform. A separate validation cohort of 100 to 150 different subjects was used in addition to the roughly 700-subject first cohort. Class I and class II HLA loci were covered by the typing at four-digit resolution. The study profiled the T cell repertoires of hundreds of subjects by immunosequencing and related them to cytomegalovirus serostatus. About 5 DR-DQ haplotypes were handled as single units for association and clustering, since linkage in the cohort was strong. Among 350 to 400 genotyped donors of the cohort, an average of approximately 240,000 unique TCR beta nucleotide sequences were sequenced per donor, roughly 20% of them non-productive. Rather than drawing on any new phenotypic data, the later analysis identified candidate immune exposures from TCR beta sequences and the way those sequences occurred across donors. The number of donors typed differed by locus, with 629-630 for A, B, C, DRB1 and DQB1, around 520 for DQA1, approximately 580 for DPA1, and 450 to 480 for DPB1. The genetic ancestry cluster associated with self-reported Caucasian donors included roughly four fifths of the 398 genotyped donors. To decide whether each TCR beta V gene segment behaved as functional or pseudogenic, an earlier analysis of fewer than 750 of the donors relied on high-throughput TCR beta sequencing.

Preparation of the library involved the immunoSEQ multiplex PCR assay. A mixture of 60 forward primers for TCR Vbeta segments and 13 reverse primers for TCR Jbeta segments was used in the multiplex PCR. A multiplex PCR assay on genomic DNA amplified the CDR3 region of rearranged TCR beta genes. The amplified TCR beta libraries were sequenced on the Illumina HiSeq System as 87-base-pair reads. The study's processing was this. Across the 670 or so repertoires, a later analysis counted about 81 million unique TCR beta chains, roughly 11 million of which were shared by at least two donors. A nearest-neighbor algorithm error-corrected the raw reads and collapsed the reads into unique sequences, merging closely related sequences to remove PCR and sequencing errors. To assign V, D and J gene segments, CDR3 sequences were aligned to IMGT reference sequences. For a sequence to be retained, at least a six-nucleotide match to both a V gene segment and a J gene segment was required. Rearrangements were classified as productive when the CDR3 lacked stop codons and remained in frame with V and J, and all other rearrangements were classified as non-productive. Following IMGT convention, CDR3 was defined as the stretch from the second conserved V-encoded cysteine up to the conserved J-encoded phenylalanine. Sequences without an unambiguous match to a single V gene segment were excluded from the earlier analysis of about 630 of the donors. In an earlier analysis of several hundred of the donors, V segments were called functional above 56.7% productive rearrangements and were called segregating when the between-donor standard deviation exceeded 5%. A statistical classification framework was built to diagnose cytomegalovirus status from the catalog of TCR beta chain sequences. In a later analysis, V and J genes were assigned by comparing TCR nucleotide sequences against IMGT/GENE-DB human TR gene sequences. In a later analysis, CDR3 sequences and most-parsimonious VDJ recombination scenarios were assigned using the TCRdist pipeline. A later analysis defined each TCR beta chain by its CDR3 amino acid sequence plus V-gene family, and excluded reads lacking a unique V-gene family. As a way to deal with suspected cross-contamination and a sequencing artifact, a later analysis dropped approximately 570 nucleotide sequences that were highly shared and had low generation probability. For each public chain, a later analysis derived a clonal expansion index from normalized ranks of inferred template counts within each repertoire. In a later analysis, generation probabilities were computed using a VDJ recombination model fitted to out-of-frame rearrangements, and the results were checked against IGoR. In a later analysis, hypergeometric tests were used to score TCR-TCR, TCR-HLA and TCR-CMV co-occurrence, with a repertoire-size bias correction applied to TCR pairs. To estimate false discovery rates, a later analysis permuted the HLA or CMV assignments 20 times. In a later analysis, co-occurring TCRs were grouped with DBSCAN, and TCRdist sequence similarity was added when clustering was performed within HLA-allele-positive subsets. Repertoires with fewer than 30,000 or more than 120,000 public chains, plus five repertoires with anomalous nucleotide sharing, were excluded from co-occurrence clustering. Imported from immuneACCESS, the table was reduced by TCRdb to in-frame sequences with V and J called. These copies leave out some clones; in studies compared against another copy, an unresolved V gene accounts for under half, and the cause of the remainder is not known. V and J calls and clone size are those listed in that table; D and trimming were worked out from the DNA. Here the sample has 150,000 to 200,000 clones; about 78% occur a single time. Of the sample, under 15% is held by the ten largest clones.

As concerns this clone: Its cognate antigen has yet to be identified. The junction departs from germline at one end; a sequencing error may be responsible. Other DNA sequences in this specimen translate into the identical CDR3.

The CDR3 goes from the cysteine to the phenylalanine over 11 residues. Of the read, only the CDR3 DNA is kept; its 33 bases are in frame from base 1. Per the germline V gene, LGHNA is the CDR1 and YNFKEQ is the CDR2. The cohort was made up of 666 healthy bone marrow donors. At the time of sampling, every cohort member was nominally healthy, though immune exposures that went unrecorded were likely present. The donor tested CMV seropositive and was one of the 289 seropositive cohort members. Every donor gave a peripheral blood sample, and the peripheral blood mononuclear cells from that sample were used for TCR beta sequencing. Genomic DNA extraction from the blood cell samples was performed with the Qiagen DNeasy Blood Extraction Kit. Paper-wide results and their limitations: CMV serostatus was the only immune exposure information available for the cohort. Specific HLA alleles were associated with about 17,000 TCR beta sequences at a false discovery rate of 0.05 in a later analysis. Roughly uniform sequencing depth across donors was assumed in presence/absence analyses, although this assumption may not hold. A cluster of highly shared sequence variants was judged likely to be a technical artifact of the sequencing pipeline. In a later analysis, HLA-associated TCR beta chains showed more clonal expansion and lower generation probabilities than non-associated chains that were equally common. Linkage disequilibrium might explain the correlated functional status among segregating V segments, but an unknown experimental factor could not be excluded. In a later analysis, TCR association rates were found to vary across HLA loci, with the most associated TCRs seen for DRB1 alleles and the fewest for HLA-C alleles. While some public TCRs were present in many individuals, most TCR sequences turned up only very rarely across donors. A later genetic analysis associated a missense DCLRE1C variant with V-gene and J-gene trimming of TCR beta chains, and an independent cohort replicated the association. A further reported finding was that TCR beta sequences accurately predicted the HLA-A and HLA-B alleles for most subjects in the first cohort. In a later analysis, most CMV-associated TCR beta chains were found to appear HLA-restricted, with HLA associations seemingly driven largely by CMV exposure. Strong co-occurrence of HLA alleles, especially DR and DQ, made assigning TCR associations to individual alleles difficult. Cytomegalovirus status was reported to be diagnosed by the classifier with high specificity and sensitivity in both the original and validation cohorts. Broadly in line with IMGT annotations, most TCR beta V segments showed up in productive rearrangements about 87% or about 30% of the time in an earlier analysis of around 550 of the donors. A total of fewer than 200 TCR beta chains were listed by the study as associated with cytomegalovirus. In a later genetic analysis, fewer N-insertions in productive TCRs were reported among donors in an Asian-associated ancestry cluster than the 666-donor mean. HLA typing was unavailable for some donors at each locus, so association tests used only the typed subset. The authors suggested that the approach could potentially be extended to other disease states and immunological phenotypes. Only TCR beta chains were sequenced in this cohort, and the absence of alpha or paired-chain data limited detectable features. The 87-base-pair reads could not distinguish some IMGT-functional V segments, including TRBV6-2 and TRBV6-3, so those segments were excluded. A few of the identified cytomegalovirus-associated TCR beta chains were confirmed in vitro to be specific for cytomegalovirus antigens. Because counts were too low, 15 to 20 rarely observed V segments, including chromosome 9 orphons, were excluded from the earlier analysis of some 590 of the donors. Several of the top co-occurrence clusters appeared to be linked to parvovirus B19, influenza, CMV and Epstein-Barr virus, according to a later analysis.

The sequence joins TRBV4-2 to TRBJ1-2; the D gene cannot be resolved reliably. The receptor was derived from a woman in her forties or fifties in good health and CMV-seropositive. Sequencing was performed on PBMCs. The DNA sequence is as follows: TGTGCCAGTAGCCAAGAACAAGGCTACACCTTC. Its protein reads: CASSQEQGYTF.